These T cell receptor beta chains were read from a single sample in a study of T cell responses to AZD1222 COVID-19 vaccine. Generated by immunoSEQ multiplex PCR, the TCRdb table keeps only in-frame clones and is missing some. The data hold 150,000 or so clones, with 85% to 95% observed a single time. The specimen comprised peripheral blood, sampled on day 0 of AZD1222 vaccination. The receptor set was obtained from an adult in good health. The CDR3 runs from the conserved cysteine through the conserved F or W. The order of the fields is V gene, clone size, D gene, J gene, CDR3 DNA, CDR3 protein. D genes are given only for firm matches. The size field is filled for only some rows; it gives once, few, many or a size class.

V gene: TRBV18; clone size: -; D gene: TRBD2; J gene: TRBJ2-7; CDR3 DNA: TGTGCCAGCTCACCTCGACAGGGACTAGCGGAGGAGCAGTACTTC; CDR3 protein: CASSPRQGLAEEQYF
V gene: TRBV10-1; clone size: -; D gene: TRBD2; J gene: TRBJ2-7; CDR3 DNA: TGCGCCAGCAGCACCGGGACTAGCGGGGGCTACGCCTACGAGCAGTACTTC; CDR3 protein: CASSTGTSGGYAYEQYF
V gene: TRBV4-2; clone size: -; D gene: -; J gene: TRBJ2-2; CDR3 DNA: TGTGCCAGCAGCCCCCCCCGTTCTCTCAGGGGCGGGGAGCTGTTTTTT; CDR3 protein: CASSPPRSLRGGELFF
V gene: TRBV25-1; clone size: -; D gene: -; J gene: TRBJ1-1; CDR3 DNA: TGTGCCAGCAGTTTCGGCGGGGGTACTGAAGCTTTCTTT; CDR3 protein: CASSFGGGTEAFF
V gene: TRBV5-1; clone size: -; D gene: TRBD1; J gene: TRBJ2-3; CDR3 DNA: TGCGCCAGCGGCTCCGGGACAGTCACAGATACGCAGTATTTT; CDR3 protein: CASGSGTVTDTQYF
V gene: TRBV6-1; clone size: -; D gene: -; J gene: TRBJ1-1; CDR3 DNA: TGTGCCAGCAGTGAAGGCGGGGGCTGGGGCACTGAAGCTTTCTTT; CDR3 protein: CASSEGGGWGTEAFF
V gene: TRBV5-1; clone size: -; D gene: -; J gene: TRBJ2-6; CDR3 DNA: TGCGCCAGCAGCTTTGCTTTTTCCTCTGGGGCCAACGTCCTGACTTTC; CDR3 protein: CASSFAFSSGANVLTF
V gene: TRBV7-2; clone size: -; D gene: -; J gene: TRBJ1-1; CDR3 DNA: TGTGCCAGCAGCTACGACAGGAACACTGAAGCTTTCTTT; CDR3 protein: CASSYDRNTEAFF
V gene: TRBV5-6; clone size: -; D gene: TRBD1; J gene: TRBJ1-2; CDR3 DNA: TGTGCCAGCAGCAGACGACCGGGACAGGTATTTCATGGCTACACCTTC; CDR3 protein: CASSRRPGQVFHGYTF
V gene: TRBV27; clone size: -; D gene: TRBD1; J gene: TRBJ1-2; CDR3 DNA: TGTGCCAGCAGTTCCTCCGGGACAGTCTTGGGCTACACCTTC; CDR3 protein: CASSSSGTVLGYTF
V gene: TRBV11-2; clone size: -; D gene: -; J gene: TRBJ2-5; CDR3 DNA: TGTGCCAGCAGCTTGGGGGTTCTAGCTGGGTACGAGACCCAGTACTTC; CDR3 protein: CASSLGVLAGYETQYF
V gene: TRBV7-2; clone size: -; D gene: TRBD1; J gene: TRBJ1-5; CDR3 DNA: TGTGCCAGCAGCTTAGTTCCAGGGGGCTATTATAGCAATCAGCCCCAGCATTTT; CDR3 protein: CASSLVPGGYYSNQPQHF
V gene: TRBV6-4; clone size: -; D gene: -; J gene: TRBJ2-6; CDR3 DNA: TGTGCCAGCAGTGACTCAGGGACCTCTGGGGCCAACGTCCTGACTTTC; CDR3 protein: CASSDSGTSGANVLTF
V gene: TRBV5-1; clone size: -; D gene: -; J gene: TRBJ1-2; CDR3 DNA: TGCGCCAGCAGCTTTGGAACAGCTGCAATTTATGGCTACACCTTC; CDR3 protein: CASSFGTAAIYGYTF
V gene: TRBV2; clone size: -; D gene: -; J gene: TRBJ1-1; CDR3 DNA: TGTGCCAGCAGTGAGAGGACAGTGAACACTGAAGCTTTCTTT; CDR3 protein: CASSERTVNTEAFF
V gene: TRBV18; clone size: -; D gene: TRBD1; J gene: TRBJ1-2; CDR3 DNA: TGTGCCAGCTCACCTATGACAGGGAGTGGCTACACCTTC; CDR3 protein: CASSPMTGSGYTF
V gene: TRBV3-1/TRBV3-2; clone size: -; D gene: TRBD1; J gene: TRBJ1-1; CDR3 DNA: TGTGCCAGCAGCCAATTTGCGACAGGGGGACAAGCTTTCTTT; CDR3 protein: CASSQFATGGQAFF
V gene: TRBV19; clone size: once; D gene: -; J gene: TRBJ2-7; CDR3 DNA: TGTGCCAGTAGTGCAGAACGACAGTCGTACGAGCAGTACTTC; CDR3 protein: CASSAERQSYEQYF
V gene: TRBV18; clone size: -; D gene: -; J gene: TRBJ2-7; CDR3 DNA: TGTGCCAGCTCAGATCAGGGCAATACCCGCGAGCAGTACTTC; CDR3 protein: CASSDQGNTREQYF
V gene: TRBV19; clone size: -; D gene: -; J gene: TRBJ1-1; CDR3 DNA: TGTGCCAGTAGTATAGGTCCGAATACTGAAGCTTTCTTT; CDR3 protein: CASSIGPNTEAFF
V gene: TRBV30; clone size: -; D gene: -; J gene: TRBJ1-1; CDR3 DNA: TGTGCCTGGAGTTTCTGGAGATTTGGTAAAGACCAGGAAAAGAACACTGAAGCTTTCTTT; CDR3 protein: CAWSFWRFGKDQEKNTEAFF
V gene: TRBV10-3; clone size: -; D gene: -; J gene: TRBJ2-7; CDR3 DNA: TGTGCCATCGGGGACATAGACTACGAGCAGTACTTC; CDR3 protein: CAIGDIDYEQYF
V gene: TRBV4-1; clone size: few; D gene: -; J gene: TRBJ1-5; CDR3 DNA: TGCGCCAGCAGCCAAGCCCTCCCTGGAAGCAATCAGCCCCAGCATTTT; CDR3 protein: CASSQALPGSNQPQHF
V gene: TRBV9; clone size: -; D gene: -; J gene: TRBJ1-3; CDR3 DNA: TGTGCCAGCAGCGGGGTCCAGGGAGGAAACACCATATATTTT; CDR3 protein: CASSGVQGGNTIYF
V gene: TRBV9; clone size: -; D gene: TRBD1; J gene: TRBJ2-6; CDR3 DNA: TGTGCCAGCAGCGTAGGAAGGACAGGCCCGTACTCTGGGGCCAACGTCCTGACTTTC; CDR3 protein: CASSVGRTGPYSGANVLTF
V gene: TRBV6-5; clone size: -; D gene: -; J gene: TRBJ1-5; CDR3 DNA: TGTGCCAGCAGTTACTCGATGGCAGAGAGTCAGCCCCAGCATTTT; CDR3 protein: CASSYSMAESQPQHF
V gene: TRBV28; clone size: -; D gene: -; J gene: TRBJ2-2; CDR3 DNA: TGTGCCAGCAGATCAAGGCTACCCACCGGGGAGCTGTTTTTT; CDR3 protein: CASRSRLPTGELFF
V gene: TRBV12-2; clone size: -; D gene: -; J gene: TRBJ1-6; CDR3 DNA: TGTGCAAGTCGCTTTACCGGTGGCTTCTATAATTCACCCCTCCACTTT; CDR3 protein: CASRFTGGFYNSPLHF
V gene: TRBV5-1; clone size: -; D gene: TRBD1; J gene: TRBJ1-5; CDR3 DNA: TGCGCCAGCAGCTTTTCCGGACAGGGGGGTCAGCCCCAGCATTTT; CDR3 protein: CASSFSGQGGQPQHF
V gene: TRBV2; clone size: once; D gene: -; J gene: TRBJ1-5; CDR3 DNA: TGTGCCAGCATCTCAGGGGTCAATCAGCCCCAGCATTTT; CDR3 protein: CASISGVNQPQHF
V gene: TRBV5-8; clone size: -; D gene: -; J gene: TRBJ1-2; CDR3 DNA: TGTGCCAGCAGCTCCTACTCGGGACCGAGCTTTAACTATGGCTACACCTTC; CDR3 protein: CASSSYSGPSFNYGYTF
V gene: TRBV7-9; clone size: -; D gene: -; J gene: TRBJ1-4; CDR3 DNA: TGTGCCAGCAGCTTAGTACAAGAAAAACTGTTTTTT; CDR3 protein: CASSLVQEKLFF
V gene: TRBV2; clone size: -; D gene: -; J gene: TRBJ1-2; CDR3 DNA: TGTGCCAGCAGTGAAGGAGGCTACACCTTC; CDR3 protein: CASSEGGYTF
V gene: TRBV4-3; clone size: -; D gene: -; J gene: TRBJ1-3; CDR3 DNA: TGCGCCAGCAGCCAGGGGGCTCCCTCTGGAAACACCATATATTTT; CDR3 protein: CASSQGAPSGNTIYF
V gene: TRBV11-2; clone size: -; D gene: TRBD1; J gene: TRBJ2-3; CDR3 DNA: TGTGCCAGCAGCAGTGGACAGGCCACAGATACGCAGTATTTT; CDR3 protein: CASSSGQATDTQYF
V gene: TRBV7-8; clone size: few; D gene: -; J gene: TRBJ2-5; CDR3 DNA: TGTGCCAGCAGCTTTTCCACTCGACTAGTTGGGGGCGGGACCCAGTACTTC; CDR3 protein: CASSFSTRLVGGGTQYF
V gene: TRBV2; clone size: -; D gene: -; J gene: TRBJ2-2; CDR3 DNA: TGTGCCAGCAGTGAAGGAAGGGCCGGGGAGCTGTTTTTT; CDR3 protein: CASSEGRAGELFF
V gene: TRBV18; clone size: once; D gene: TRBD1; J gene: TRBJ1-4; CDR3 DNA: TGTGCCAGCTCACCTACGACAGGGGCTAGGGAAAAACTGTTTTTT; CDR3 protein: CASSPTTGAREKLFF
V gene: TRBV4-1; clone size: -; D gene: TRBD1; J gene: TRBJ1-5; CDR3 DNA: TGCGCCAGCAGCCACGTAAGGGACAGGGGACAGCCCCAGCATTTT; CDR3 protein: CASSHVRDRGQPQHF
V gene: TRBV29-1; clone size: -; D gene: TRBD1; J gene: TRBJ1-5; CDR3 DNA: TGCAGCGTGGGACAGGCCTTAAACCAGCCCCAGCATTTT; CDR3 protein: CSVGQALNQPQHF